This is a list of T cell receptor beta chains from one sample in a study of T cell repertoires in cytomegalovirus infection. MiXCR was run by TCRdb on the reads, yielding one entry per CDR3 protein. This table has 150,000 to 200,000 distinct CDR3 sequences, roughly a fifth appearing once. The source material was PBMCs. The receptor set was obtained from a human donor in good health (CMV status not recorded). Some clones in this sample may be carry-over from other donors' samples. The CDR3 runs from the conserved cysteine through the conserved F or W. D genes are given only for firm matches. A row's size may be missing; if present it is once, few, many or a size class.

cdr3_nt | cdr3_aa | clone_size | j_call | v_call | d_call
TGCGCCAGCAGCTTACAGGGGAGGGATTCACCCCTCCACTTT | CASSLQGRDSPLHF | few | TRBJ1-6 | TRBV5-1 | TRBD1
TGTGCCAGTAGACGACAGGGGTCAATCCTCCACTTT | CASRRQGSILHF | . | TRBJ1-6 | TRBV19 | TRBD1
TGTGCCAGCCGGTCGTGGGCGACAGGGTCGAACACCGGGGAGCTGTTTTTT | CASRSWATGSNTGELFF | many | TRBJ2-2 | TRBV7-2 | TRBD1
TGTGCCAGCAGCTCGACAGGGTTCTACGAGCAGTACTTC | CASSSTGFYEQYF | . | TRBJ2-7 | TRBV7-2 | TRBD1
TGCAGCGTCGCCTACCTTAGCGGGTCCTACAATGAGCAGTTCTTC | CSVAYLSGSYNEQFF | . | TRBJ2-1 | TRBV29-1 | TRBD2
TGTGCCAGCAGCGCCTCGACGGGGCAGTTTAATCGGCCCCAGCATTTT | CASSASTGQFNRPQHF | . | TRBJ1-5 | TRBV12-3/TRBV12-4 | .
TGCAGCGTTGAAGGGGGATCGGGTATGACTGAAGCTTTCTTT | CSVEGGSGMTEAFF | . | TRBJ1-1 | TRBV29-1 | .
TGTGCCAGCAGTTTATTCCCTAGCGGGACCTACGAGCAGTACTTC | CASSLFPSGTYEQYF | . | TRBJ2-7 | TRBV28 | TRBD2
TGTGCCAGCAGTTACCGAGGAGACACCGGGGAGCTGTTTTTT | CASSYRGDTGELFF | few | TRBJ2-2 | TRBV6-5 | .
TGTGCCAGCAGTGTTAGCGCCCCCCCCAAGCAGTTCTTC | CASSVSAPPKQFF | medium-sized | TRBJ2-1 | TRBV7-2 | .
TGTGCCAGCAGCTTAGCGCGTCTTGACACAGATACGCAGTATTTT | CASSLARLDTDTQYF | . | TRBJ2-3 | TRBV7-8 | .
TGTGCCAGCAAGGCGAGCGGGAGCCACGCAGATACGCAGTATTTT | CASKASGSHADTQYF | . | TRBJ2-3 | TRBV12-3/TRBV12-4 | TRBD2
TGTGCCAGCTACCGTCTGGGGAGGAACACTGAAGCTTTCTTT | CASYRLGRNTEAFF | few | TRBJ1-1 | TRBV6-5 | .
TGTGCCAGCCAAGCGCAGGGAGGCACTGAAGCTTTCTTT | CASQAQGGTEAFF | few | TRBJ1-1 | TRBV9 | .
TGTGCCAGCAGTACCCCAGCGACCTATGGCTACACCTTC | CASSTPATYGYTF | few | TRBJ1-2 | TRBV2 | .
TGTGCCAGCACCCTCCGACAGGCCGGGGAGCTGTTTTTT | CASTLRQAGELFF | few | TRBJ2-2 | TRBV2 | .
TGCAGCGTCCGTGGACAGCCGTCCGAGCAGTACTTC | CSVRGQPSEQYF | . | TRBJ2-7 | TRBV29-1 | .
TGTGCCAGCACCCCCTCCGGGACTAGCGGGACAGATACGCAGTATTTT | CASTPSGTSGTDTQYF | many | TRBJ2-3 | TRBV28 | TRBD2
TGTGCCAGCAGTTTTCAGGGAAACAATCAGCCCCAGCATTTT | CASSFQGNNQPQHF | many | TRBJ1-5 | TRBV12-3/TRBV12-4 | .
TGCGCCAGCAGCTTCCGGGACGGATCCTACGAGCAGTACTTC | CASSFRDGSYEQYF | . | TRBJ2-7 | TRBV5-1 | .
TGTGCCAGCAATCGTCCGGGACCTAGATGGGAGCAGTACTTC | CASNRPGPRWEQYF | few | TRBJ2-7 | TRBV6-1 | .
TGTGCCAGCAATCAAAACGGGGGGTTTAATGAGCAGTTCTTC | CASNQNGGFNEQFF | few | TRBJ2-1 | TRBV6-1 | TRBD2
TGTGCCAGTAGTATTTACGGGCCCAATCAGCCCCAGCATTTT | CASSIYGPNQPQHF | few | TRBJ1-5 | TRBV19 | .
TGTGCCAGCAGAGGACAGGGGAGCTACAATGAGCAGTTCTTC | CASRGQGSYNEQFF | many | TRBJ2-1 | TRBV6-4 | TRBD1
TGCGCCAGCAGTGAGTCGGGGGACACTGGGGAGCTGTTTTTT | CASSESGDTGELFF | few | TRBJ2-2 | TRBV10-2 | .
TGTGCCAGCAGTGAAGTACCGGGACAGGCGAACACTGAAGCTTTCTTT | CASSEVPGQANTEAFF | few | TRBJ1-1 | TRBV6-1 | TRBD1
TGTGCTAGTGGTCGGGACACCGGGGAGCTGTTTTTT | CASGRDTGELFF | many | TRBJ2-2 | TRBV12-5 | .
TGTGCCATTGGGACTAGCGACTCCTACGAGCAGTACTTC | CAIGTSDSYEQYF | few | TRBJ2-7 | TRBV10-3 | TRBD2
TGTGCCAGCAGCTTAGTTTCGTCAGGGCTCCGGGAGCTGTTTTTT | CASSLVSSGLRELFF | . | TRBJ2-2 | TRBV11-2 | .
TGTGCCATCAGTGCCGCAAACACCATATATTTT | CAISAANTIYF | . | TRBJ1-3 | TRBV10-3 | .
TGTGCCAGCAGTTTATATCCGGGAGGACTCTACGAGCAGTACTTC | CASSLYPGGLYEQYF | . | TRBJ2-7 | TRBV28 | TRBD2
TGCAGCGTTGGGGCAGTACAAGAGACCCAGTACTTC | CSVGAVQETQYF | . | TRBJ2-5 | TRBV29-1 | .
TGTGCCAGTGGTGATGGGGGGCGGGGCAACTACAATGAGCAGTTCTTC | CASGDGGRGNYNEQFF | few | TRBJ2-1 | TRBV19 | .
TGTGCCAGCAGCCCCCAGGCGGGGCGCGGTGAAAAACTGTTTTTT | CASSPQAGRGEKLFF | many | TRBJ1-4 | TRBV7-2 | .
TGTGCCAGCAGCTTGGGTCAGCCCAAAAACATTCAGTACTTC | CASSLGQPKNIQYF | many | TRBJ2-4 | TRBV7-9 | .
TGTGCCAGCAGCTTAGACTGGCCAGATACGCAGTATTTT | CASSLDWPDTQYF | few | TRBJ2-3 | TRBV7-4 | .
TGTGCCATCAGTGAGGAACAGGACCGGCCCCAGCATTTT | CAISEEQDRPQHF | few | TRBJ1-5 | TRBV10-3 | .
TGTGCCAGCAGCATAGGTAGCGGGAGCCATACGCAGTATTTT | CASSIGSGSHTQYF | . | TRBJ2-3 | TRBV7-2 | TRBD2
TGTGCCAGCACCCCGGGACTTTTAATAGAGGCCCAGTACTTC | CASTPGLLIEAQYF | few | TRBJ2-5 | TRBV6-6 | .
TGTGCCAGCAGCCCGCCCGGAGGGGTAGCTAACTATGGCTACACCTTC | CASSPPGGVANYGYTF | . | TRBJ1-2 | TRBV7-9 | .
TGTGCCAGTATCCCCGCAGGTTCGGGTACTGAAGCTTTCTTT | CASIPAGSGTEAFF | many | TRBJ1-1 | TRBV19 | .
TGTGCCACCAGCGGGGGGGGCCAGCCCCAGCATTTT | CATSGGGQPQHF | few | TRBJ1-5 | TRBV15 | .
TGTGCCAGCAGTGAAGCTTTTGGGAGGGCCTACGATACGCAGTATTTT | CASSEAFGRAYDTQYF | few | TRBJ2-3 | TRBV2 | TRBD2
TGTGCCAGCAGTTACAGTCCGGACAGCTCCTACGAGCAGTACTTC | CASSYSPDSSYEQYF | few | TRBJ2-7 | TRBV6-6 | .
TGTGCCAGCAGAGCGGACAGGGGGGTCATGAACACTGAAGCTTTCTTT | CASRADRGVMNTEAFF | few | TRBJ1-1 | TRBV6-5 | TRBD1
TGTGCCAGCAGCTTAGTTGTCAGGGTCACTGAAGCTTTCTTT | CASSLVVRVTEAFF | many | TRBJ1-1 | TRBV7-2 | .
TGTGCCAGCAGTGAAGGGGCCGGGACTAGCATCCGCAATGAGCAGTTCTTC | CASSEGAGTSIRNEQFF | few | TRBJ2-1 | TRBV2 | TRBD2
TGCGCCAGCAGCCAAGATTCGTCAGGGAACAGGAGGGCTGGAAACACCATATATTTT | CASSQDSSGNRRAGNTIYF | few | TRBJ1-3 | TRBV4-1 | .
TGTGCCAGCAGCCCCGGACAACATCAGCCCCAGCATTTT | CASSPGQHQPQHF | . | TRBJ1-5 | TRBV11-3 | .
TGTGCCAGCAGCTTGGAGGGGCGGACAGATACGCAGTATTTT | CASSLEGRTDTQYF | . | TRBJ2-3 | TRBV5-5 | .
TGTGCCAGCAGTTACGCGCCGGGACATGGGAGGGTGTACCAAGAGACCCAGTACTTC | CASSYAPGHGRVYQETQYF | many | TRBJ2-5 | TRBV6-6 | .
TGTGCCAGCAGACCCGACAGCCAAGAGACCCAGTACTTC | CASRPDSQETQYF | . | TRBJ2-5 | TRBV7-9 | .
TGTGCCAGCAGACCTGGGACTAGCGGGAGTCCCCTTTACAATGAGCAGTTCTTC | CASRPGTSGSPLYNEQFF | . | TRBJ2-1 | TRBV6-2/TRBV6-3 | TRBD2
TGCAGCGTTGAAGATGGGGGGGAGGGCACGCAGTATTTT | CSVEDGGEGTQYF | . | TRBJ2-3 | TRBV29-1 | TRBD2
TGTGCCAGCAGCTTAGCCATCGAGGTCTACTATGGCACAGATACGCAGTATTTT | CASSLAIEVYYGTDTQYF | many | TRBJ2-3 | TRBV7-2 | .